These T cell receptor beta chains were read from a single sample in a study of shared clonotypes between healthy human individuals. TCRdb keeps only in-frame clones here, not all; method: immunoSEQ multiplex PCR. The top ten hold 0.9% to 1.5% of the sample, which has some 1,900,000 clones, about 95% seen once. Sequenced material: naive CD8+ T cells sorted from blood. These receptors all come from a man younger than 35 in good health. Both conserved end residues are part of each CDR3. D genes are given only for firm matches. Size values are once, few and many counts, or a class for expanded clones, and some rows have none.

clone_size j_call v_call d_call cdr3_nt cdr3_aa
. TRBJ2-1 TRBV5-6 . TGTGCCAGCAGCTTGGATTTGGCGTTCGATGAGCAGTTCTTC CASSLDLAFDEQFF
. TRBJ1-2 TRBV30 . TGTGCCTGGAGCCAAACGTGGTCCGACTATGGCTACACCTTC CAWSQTWSDYGYTF
. TRBJ1-2 TRBV5-1 TRBD1 TGCGCCAGCAGCTTGGATCAGGGGGCTCTTAACTATGGCTACACCTTC CASSLDQGALNYGYTF
. TRBJ1-5 TRBV19 . TGTGCCAGTAGTATAGGGCAGGGGAATCAGCCCCAGCATTTT CASSIGQGNQPQHF
once TRBJ2-5 TRBV30 . TGTGCCTGGAGTTCGAAACAAGAGACCCAGTACTTC CAWSSKQETQYF
. TRBJ1-4 TRBV30 . TGTGCCTGGCAGACCGGAATTGGGGGTGAAAAACTGTTTTTT CAWQTGIGGEKLFF
. TRBJ2-2 TRBV4-1 TRBD2 TGCGCCAGCAGCTACTCAGGGGCCAGCGGGAGTTCTCCCGGGGAGCTGTTTTTT CASSYSGASGSSPGELFF
. TRBJ2-7 TRBV6-5 TRBD2 TGTGCCAGCACTCTCCGGGGGGGCTTGGACGAGCAGTACTTC CASTLRGGLDEQYF
once TRBJ2-7 TRBV7-2 . TGTGCCAGCAGCCTCCTTGGGAGTGACGACGAGCAGTACTTC CASSLLGSDDEQYF
. TRBJ1-1 TRBV16 . TGTGCCAGCAGCCAATCGGCAGGACCCACTGAAGCTTTCTTT CASSQSAGPTEAFF
. TRBJ2-7 TRBV7-3 . TGTGCCAGCAGCTTATCCCCCGGGGCTTCGCGGGGTGAGCAGTACTTC CASSLSPGASRGEQYF
. TRBJ1-1 TRBV5-6 . TGTGCCAGCAGCTCTTCATTGCCCCCGAACACTGAAGCTTTCTTT CASSSSLPPNTEAFF
. TRBJ1-3 TRBV9 . TGTGCCAGCAGCGCGTCTGGAAACACCATATATTTT CASSASGNTIYF
. TRBJ2-4 TRBV21-1 . TGTGCCAGCTCGAAATCCGCCAAAAACATTCAGTACTTC CASSKSAKNIQYF
. TRBJ2-1 TRBV13 . TGTGCCAGCAGCTTACTCGGGGGTTCCTACAATGAGCAGTTCTTC CASSLLGGSYNEQFF
. TRBJ1-1 TRBV4-1 . TGCGCCAGCAGCCCCTTAGGAACAGGTGGTGAAGCTTTCTTT CASSPLGTGGEAFF
. TRBJ2-5 TRBV6-5 . TGTGCCAGCAGTTACTCTTCGGGGGTGGGGGAGACCCAGTACTTC CASSYSSGVGETQYF
. TRBJ1-4 TRBV4-3 . TGCGCCAGCAGCCCCCTCTTGGGGGCAGATGAAAAACTGTTTTTT CASSPLLGADEKLFF
. TRBJ1-1 TRBV7-9 . TGTGCCAGCGGGTTAAGGAACACTGAAGCTTTCTTT CASGLRNTEAFF
once TRBJ2-7 TRBV5-1 . TGCGCCAGCAGCTTCGAATTGAGCTCCTACGAGCAGTACTTC CASSFELSSYEQYF
. TRBJ2-1 TRBV7-9 TRBD1 TGTGCCAGCAGTTCGAGACAGGGGGTCGTCTACAATGAGCAGTTCTTC CASSSRQGVVYNEQFF
. TRBJ1-3 TRBV11-2 . TGTGCCAGCAGCTTACGGGGTCAGGGGCAGGCTGGAAACACCATATATTTT CASSLRGQGQAGNTIYF
. TRBJ2-3 TRBV11-3 . TGTGCCAGCAGCCATCTGGGCCCCACAGATACGCAGTATTTT CASSHLGPTDTQYF
. TRBJ1-2 TRBV9 TRBD1 TGTGCCAGCAGCTCCCCCGGCCCCCAGGACAGGAGGTTCGTTAACTATGGCTACACCTTC CASSSPGPQDRRFVNYGYTF
. TRBJ2-3 TRBV29-1 TRBD1 TGCAGCGTTGAAGAGACAGGGGGCGCGAATACGCAGTATTTT CSVEETGGANTQYF
. TRBJ2-5 TRBV13 . TGTGCCAGCAGCTTGGGTAAAGAGACCCAGTACTTC CASSLGKETQYF
. TRBJ1-1 TRBV5-6 . TGTGCCAGCAGCTTGTACGCGAACACTGAAGCTTTCTTT CASSLYANTEAFF
. TRBJ1-4 TRBV28 TRBD1 TGTGCCAGCAGTCCGGGGACAGGGGGCAGGGTGCGTTCTTTT CASSPGTGGRVRSF
. TRBJ1-1 TRBV9 . TGTGCCAGCAGCGTCGGGCCCGGGACTGAAGCTTTCTTT CASSVGPGTEAFF
. TRBJ2-2 TRBV7-9 TRBD1 TGTGCCAGCAGCTTACTAACAGGGACAGGGCCCACCGGGGAGCTGTTTTTT CASSLLTGTGPTGELFF
once TRBJ1-1 TRBV29-1 . TGCAGCGTTCTAGCGGTTGGGGGTTTGGAAGCTTTCTTT CSVLAVGGLEAFF
. TRBJ2-7 TRBV6-1 TRBD1 TGTGCCAGCAGTTTCCGCCGGGACAGGGATTACGAGCAGTACTTC CASSFRRDRDYEQYF
. TRBJ1-2 TRBV19 . TGTGCCAGTAGTATTGAAGGGAATGGCTACACCTTC CASSIEGNGYTF
. TRBJ2-3 TRBV6-5 . TGTGCCAGCAGTTACGTGAGTCCAGGGACAGATACGCAGTATTTT CASSYVSPGTDTQYF
. TRBJ1-1 TRBV29-1 TRBD1 TGCAGCGTTCCGGGACAGGGGTTCACTGAAGCTTTCTTT CSVPGQGFTEAFF
. TRBJ1-4 TRBV25-1 . TGTGCCAGCAGTGAATCCCGGACTGGAAAGGAAGGACTGTTTTTT CASSESRTGKEGLFF
. TRBJ2-3 TRBV19 . TGTGCCAGTAGCTCGTCAGGGGGCACAGATACGCAGTATTTT CASSSSGGTDTQYF
. TRBJ2-7 TRBV11-2 TRBD2 TGTGCCAGCAGCTGGGTGGACGGGGGGGAGCCCTACGAGCAGTACTTC CASSWVDGGEPYEQYF
. TRBJ1-4 TRBV4-1 TRBD1 TGCGCCAGCAGCCACCGACAGGGCGGGGATGAAAAACTGTTTTTT CASSHRQGGDEKLFF
. TRBJ1-2 TRBV14 TRBD1 TGTGCCAGCAGCCAACGGGACAGGGGGTTCTATGGCTACACCTTC CASSQRDRGFYGYTF
. TRBJ2-7 TRBV6-6 TRBD1 TGTGCCAGCAGTTACTCACAGGGGCGTAACTACGAGCAGTACTTC CASSYSQGRNYEQYF
. TRBJ1-5 TRBV30 . TGTGCCTGGAACTCGGGTAGCAATCAGCCCCAGCATTTT CAWNSGSNQPQHF
. TRBJ1-4 TRBV7-9 TRBD1 TGTGCCAGCAGCCAACCGGGACAGGGGGTTAATGAAAAACTGTTTTTT CASSQPGQGVNEKLFF
once TRBJ1-2 TRBV5-4 . TGTGCCAGCAGCTTGGTGGTTTCAGGGGCCGGCTACACCTTC CASSLVVSGAGYTF
. TRBJ2-3 TRBV27 . TGTGCCAGCAGTTTAGGAACCGGCACAGATACGCAGTATTTT CASSLGTGTDTQYF
. TRBJ2-5 TRBV10-2 TRBD2 TGCGCCAGCAGTGAGTCAAGCGGGGGACAAGAGACCCAGTACTTC CASSESSGGQETQYF
. TRBJ1-2 TRBV9 . TGTGCCAGCAGCGAACCCGGGACGATGTATGGCTACACCTTC CASSEPGTMYGYTF
. TRBJ1-2 TRBV6-1 TRBD1 TGTGCCAGCAGTGAATTATTGGGACAGGGGAATTATGGCTACACCTTC CASSELLGQGNYGYTF
. TRBJ1-5 TRBV6-1 TRBD1 TGTGCCAGCAGTGAGGGCCTAGGACAGGGGGGCAATCAGCCCCAGCATTTT CASSEGLGQGGNQPQHF
. TRBJ1-1 TRBV19 TRBD1 TGTGCCAGTAGGGGATTGCCGGACAGGGTTAACCCTGAAGCTTTCTTT CASRGLPDRVNPEAFF